This TCR beta chain was profiled in a study of T-cell reconstitution after alpha-beta-depleted transplantation in children (dated by TCRdb to 2016 to 2018). Some background on the complete study: Using TCR repertoire profiling, the study followed T-cell immune reconstitution in a quantitative way in children after TCRalphabeta/CD19-depleted allogeneic hematopoietic cell transplantation. General study outcomes and caveats: About two months after transplant, the apparently early recovery of alphabetaT-cell counts reportedly depended on just several hundred clones that had expanded rapidly and came from non-depleted graft cells. The frequencies of hyperexpanded clones fell over the following months, and after one year, T-cell counts and TCRbeta diversity were mostly attributed to newly produced T cells. In some patients, the high TCRbeta diversity seen at day 60 was put down to recipient T cells and intrathymic progenitors that had survived conditioning.

This clonotype was found many times. Its antigen is currently not known. Base qualities are not at hand, and no much larger clone is one base apart. The sample's treatment or condition label, decoded: allogeneic hematopoietic cell transplantation with graft depleted of TCRalphabeta T cells and CD19 B cells. TCRalphabeta/CD19-depleted allogeneic hematopoietic cell grafts were given to the transplant recipients, all of whom were children. Library preparation used PCR. Sequencing was performed on an Illumina HiSeq 2500. Molecular barcoding was employed in the preparation of TCR libraries, with unique molecular identifiers being used to normalize TCRbeta repertoire quantification. In-frame beta chains were kept once TCRdb had trimmed the public reads at Q25 with fastp and called clones with MiXCR. A single entry per CDR3 protein holds the most common genes and DNA from its merged rows. The table for this sample lists tens of thousands of distinct CDR3 sequences; 4.9% of them were counted only once. Under 20% of the sample is taken by the ten largest.

CDR1 and CDR2 are drawn from the germline V gene: SQVTM, ANQGSEA. The CDR3 contains 14 residues, cysteine and phenylalanine counted. The only DNA kept is the CDR3, 42 bases in frame from the first base. V is pared back by 0 bases and J by 3 bases, with 8 bases lying between the germline termini. The specimen comprised PBMCs, mostly from graft donor cells, sampled 180 days after TCRalphabeta/CD19-depleted stem cell transplant. The rearranged segments are TRBV29-1 and TRBJ2-2; perhaps TRBD2 is the D gene, with 6 bases matching. This receptor was taken from a boy under two years old who had a stem cell transplant for acute myeloid leukemia, so the T cells may come from the graft donor. The sequenced DNA: TGCAGCGTTGAAGATTGGGGGGACACCGGGGAGCTGTTTTTT. It encodes CSVEDWGDTGELFF.